These 24 T cell receptor beta chains were all obtained from the same sample, sequenced in a study of OX40 agonist ivuxolimab in advanced cancers. Sequenced by immunoSEQ multiplex PCR; TCRdb stores in-frame clones only, minus some. This repertoire shows tens of thousands of clones, roughly 87% found once; its top ten account for about an eighth. The material sequenced was CD4+ or CD8+ T cells sorted from blood, taken in a trial of the OX40 agonist ivuxolimab. These receptors came from an adult with an advanced solid tumor such as melanoma, head and neck, liver or kidney cancer.

The chain employs TRBV4-2 and TRBJ1-5; the D is unclear. The CDR3 has 15 residues. V dropped 1 base and J dropped 4 bases, with 11 bases sitting between them. CDR1 LGHNA and CDR2 YNFKEQ come from the germline V gene. The CDR3 loop is CASSQVEGRNQPQHF. Written as DNA, the CDR3 is TGTGCCAGCAGCCAAGTAGAAGGTCGTAATCAGCCCCAGCATTTT.

This clone was counted once. The rearrangement joins TRBV19 to TRBJ2-1, with D unclear. V gave up 3 bases and J gave up 6 bases, with 9 bases separating them. In germline, CDR1 is LNHDA, CDR2 SQIVND (reference sequence). The CDR3 consists of 13 residues. CDR3 sequence reads: CASSMQLSNEQFF. The CDR3 coding sequence is TGTGCCAGTAGTATGCAGCTATCCAATGAGCAGTTCTTC.

The V and J genes are TRBV5-4 and TRBJ2-5; 8 positions match TRBD2. The CDR3 has 14 residues. V gave up 1 base and J gave up 4 bases; unmatched junction bases: 3. Germline V gives CDR1 SGHNT, CDR2 YYREEE (reference sequence). The CDR3 DNA reads as TGTGCCAGCAGCTTGCCGGGGGGGGTAGAGACCCAGTACTTC. Translating gives CASSLPGGVETQYF.

This chain uses TRBV28 with TRBJ1-3; 7 nucleotides line up with TRBD1. The CDR3 is 15 residues long. Germline V gene sequence: CDR1 MDHEN, CDR2 SYDVKM. The V segment lost 2 bases and the J segment 4 bases; nucleotides outside the gene matches: 5. The CDR3, as DNA: TGTGCCAGCAGTTTAAACAGGGGAGCCGGAAACACCATATATTTT. Protein sequence: CASSLNRGAGNTIYF.

The chain links TRBV28 to TRBJ2-7; unclear D gene. This CDR3 is built from 12 residues. Trimming shortened V by 4 bases and J by 2 bases, and 6 bases separated the two germline ends. The V gene's germline CDR1 is MDHEN and CDR2 SYDVKM. The CDR3 loop is CASSSSAYEQYF. The CDR3 bases are TGTGCCAGCAGTTCGTCAGCCTACGAGCAGTACTTC.

The chain carries TRBV21-1 and TRBJ1-1. TRBV21-1 is given as a pseudogene. CDR3 length equals 17 residues. This chain's CDR3 is CASAKAAPELMNTEAFF. The CDR3 DNA sequence: TGTGCCAGCGCAAAGGCAGCGCCTGAGCTTATGAACACTGAAGCTTTCTTT.

The chain recombines TRBV5-1 with TRBJ2-7; perhaps TRBD1 as D (6 bases). Germline assignment: CDR1 SGHRS and CDR2 YFSETQ. There are 15 residues in the CDR3. The V end was cut by 2 bases, the J end by 2 bases, with 14 bases between. The chain's CDR3 is CASSFGSGVTYEQYF. The CDR3 region has the DNA TGCGCCAGCAGCTTTGGGTCAGGGGTGACCTACGAGCAGTACTTC.

CDR3 coding DNA: TGTGCCAGCAGCAGAGGACAGGGGGCTGATTCACCCCTCCACTTT. Protein: CASSRGQGADSPLHF. The rearrangement uses TRBV5-5 and TRBJ1-6; 11 bases align to TRBD1. CDR1 is SGHKS, CDR2 YYEKEE, per germline (reference sequence). The J segment lost 8 bases and the V segment lost 4 bases, leaving 5 bases of the junction unmatched. This CDR3 region has 15 residues.

This clone has only one observation. The CDR3 DNA follows: TGCGCCAGCAGAAACGGACAGTCAACTAATGAAAAACTGTTTTTT. It specifies CASRNGQSTNEKLFF. This rearrangement joins TRBV10-1 to TRBJ1-4, with D possibly being TRBD1 (6 bases). Trimming shortened V by 6 bases and J by 0 bases, and 11 bases separated the two germline ends. The CDR3 runs to 15 residues. CDR1 is WNHNN, CDR2 SYGVQD, per germline (reference sequence).

This sequence joins TRBV2 and TRBJ2-2, with a possible D match to TRBD1 (5 bases). Per the germline V gene, CDR1 is SNHLY and CDR2 is FYNNEI. The CDR3 runs 14 residues. V lost 5 bases and J lost 1, with 8 bases in between. DNA for the CDR3: TGTGCCAGCAGTAGACAGTGGAACACCGGGGAGCTGTTTTTT. Translated: CASSRQWNTGELFF. Combining the CDR3 with reference TRBV2 and TRBJ2-2 gives the whole variable domain EPEVTQTPSHQVTQMGQEVILRCVPISNHLYFYWYRQILGQKVEFLVSFYNNEISEKSEIFDDQFSVERPDGSNFTLKIRSTKLEDSAMYFCASSRQWNTGELFFGEGSRLTVL.

V gene TRBV5-1 combines with J gene TRBJ2-4, with TRBD1 identical over 12 bases. V lost 5 bases to trimming and J lost 9 bases; unmatched junction nucleotides: 6. The CDR3 sequence is 14 residues long. The germline V gene has CDR1 SGHRS and CDR2 YFSETQ. CDR3 bases: TGCGCCAGCAGTTCCGGGACAGGGGGCTCCATTCAGTACTTC. Protein sequence: CASSSGTGGSIQYF.

This chain connects TRBV5-1 to TRBJ2-2, with D hard to call. CDR3 size: 14 residues. Germline V gene lookup returns CDR1 SGHRS and CDR2 YFSETQ. With 0 bases removed from V and 9 bases from J, the gap between germline ends came to 12 bases. CDR3 amino acids: CASSLDSTGWELFF. The CDR3 region has the DNA TGCGCCAGCAGCTTGGACAGCACCGGTTGGGAGCTGTTTTTT.

The chain has TRBV7-3 and TRBJ2-5; unclear D gene. Trimming took 0 bases from V and 3 from J, leaving 8 bases between them. Germline CDR1 and CDR2: SGHTA and FQGTGA. The CDR3 is 14 residues long. The CDR3 protein is CASSLTSGKETQYF. CDR3 coding DNA: TGTGCCAGCAGCTTAACGTCCGGCAAAGAGACCCAGTACTTC.

For the CDR3, the DNA is TGTGCCAGCAGCCTTTCTGGAAACACCATATATTTT. Translation: CASSLSGNTIYF. J is TRBJ1-3 and V is TRBV6-5; D is unclear. CDR1 and CDR2 from the germline V gene are MNHEY and SVGAGI. This CDR3 comprises 12 residues. The V gene lost 6 bases and the J gene lost 1 base, with 4 bases spanning the gap.

The chain employs TRBV19 and TRBJ1-1; D is uncertain. Trimming stripped 1 base from V and 11 bases from J, with 11 bases between. Germline CDR1 and CDR2: LNHDA and SQIVND (reference sequence). This CDR3 spans 12 amino acids. DNA for the CDR3: TGTGCCAGTAGTATAGGGGAAGGGTCGGCTTTCTTT. As protein: CASSIGEGSAFF.

This clone was observed a few times. This sequence joins TRBV19 and TRBJ2-7, with TRBD1 as a possible D gene (6 bases). The V and J ends lost 5 bases and 8 bases respectively, with 19 bases between them. The CDR3 is made up of 14 amino acids. The germline V gene has CDR1 LNHDA and CDR2 SQIVND (reference sequence). CDR3 nucleotides: TGTGCCAGTAGTGAAGGGGGAGTTCCTACGAAGCAGTACTTC. Translated: CASSEGGVPTKQYF. Combining the CDR3 with reference TRBV19 and TRBJ2-7 gives the whole variable domain DGGITQSPKYLFRKEGQNVTLSCEQNLNHDAMYWYRQDPGQGLRLIYYSQIVNDFQKGDIAEGYSVSREKKESFPLTVTSAQKNPTAFYLCASSEGGVPTKQYFGPGTRLTVT.

V is TRBV2 and J is TRBJ2-5; 7 bases map to TRBD2. CDR3 length: 15 residues. With 3 bases clipped from V and 4 bases from J, the junction kept 8 bases outside the gene matches. Germline assignment: CDR1 SNHLY and CDR2 FYNNEI. The CDR3 spells CASSEGRGGGETQYF. CDR3 coding DNA: TGTGCCAGCAGTGAGGGGAGGGGTGGGGGAGAGACCCAGTACTTC. The full variable domain, completed using reference TRBV2 and TRBJ2-5, is EPEVTQTPSHQVTQMGQEVILRCVPISNHLYFYWYRQILGQKVEFLVSFYNNEISEKSEIFDDQFSVERPDGSNFTLKIRSTKLEDSAMYFCASSEGRGGGETQYFGPGTRLLVL.

This clone was picked up one time. The V and J genes are TRBV28 and TRBJ2-2; 8 bases match TRBD1. Germline V gene data show CDR1 as MDHEN and CDR2 as SYDVKM. The V gene end was trimmed by 6 bases and the J gene end by 7 bases; junction bases not matched to a gene: 7. The CDR3 has 14 amino acids. The DNA of the CDR3 is TGTGCCAGCAGAGGGCAGGGGGCTAACGGGGAGCTGTTTTTT. This sequence encodes CASRGQGANGELFF.

The CDR3 coding sequence is TGTGCCAGTAGTTTTGGGGGCGCGGGCGAGCAGTACTTC. Its protein is CASSFGGAGEQYF. The chain is built from TRBV19 and TRBJ2-7; possibly TRBD1 for D (6 bases). The V gene's germline CDR1 is LNHDA and CDR2 SQIVND (reference sequence). Deletions cut 5 bases from V and 6 bases from J, with 14 bases between. The CDR3 totals 13 residues.

The chain has TRBV18 and TRBJ2-3; the D gene is possibly TRBD2 (5 bases). The length of the CDR3 is 11 residues. The germline CDR1 and CDR2 sequences are KGHSH and LQKENI. V gave up 3 bases and J gave up 8 bases, with 6 bases separating them. CDR3 sequence: CASSPRGTQYF. Here the CDR3 DNA reads TGTGCCAGCTCACCTCGGGGTACGCAGTATTTT.

The CDR3 region has the DNA TGTGCCAGCAGCTACTCCTCCTACAATGAGCAGTTCTTC. This translates into CASSYSSYNEQFF. The chain joins TRBV28 to TRBJ2-1; D not resolved. Germline CDR1 MDHEN, CDR2 SYDVKM. The CDR3 is 13 amino acids. V was pared by 6 bases and J by 0 bases, with 6 bases between.

Notes on this clone: Mismatch with germline at one junction end may stem from a read error. The chain links TRBV28 to TRBJ2-7; D is undetermined. The CDR3 covers 12 residues. Per the germline V gene, CDR1 is MDHEN and CDR2 is SYDVKM. The CDR3 here is CASSVLSYGQYF. In DNA, the CDR3 is TGTGCCAGCAGTGTCCTGTCCTACGGGCAGTACTTC.

The chain joins TRBV6-5 to TRBJ2-2; D possibly corresponds to TRBD2 (6 bases). In germline, CDR1 is MNHEY, CDR2 SVGAGI. CDR3 length: 15 residues. Between the trimmed V and J ends, which lost 5 bases and 3 bases, there was a span of 13 bases. CDR3 nucleotide sequence: TGTGCCAGCAGTGGAGGACTACCTTACACCGGGGAGCTGTTTTTT. Translating gives CASSGGLPYTGELFF.

The genes are TRBV28 and TRBJ2-7; TRBD2 is a possible D gene (5 bases). The CDR3 loop spans 12 amino acids. Germline-derived CDR1 and CDR2 are MDHEN and SYDVKM. V was clipped by 3 bases and J by 7 bases, with 10 bases between them. The CDR3 spells CASSLRVEEQYF. CDR3 coding DNA: TGTGCCAGCAGTTTGAGGGTGGAAGAGCAGTACTTC.